What follows are 22 T cell receptor beta chains derived from one specimen sequenced in a study of cytomegalovirus exposure and HLA in healthy donors (dated by TCRdb to 2016 to 2017). Receptor libraries were prepared by the immunoSEQ multiplex PCR assay. A mixture of 60 forward primers for TCR Vbeta segments and 13 reverse primers for TCR Jbeta segments was used in the multiplex PCR. Entries here come from immuneACCESS through TCRdb and include only in-frame sequences with V and J called. Some clones fail to appear in such tables; in the studies checked, an unresolved V gene covers under half of the shortfall, and the cause of the remainder is unknown. Here the sample has about 110,000 clones; just under 70% occur a single time. Of the sample, just over 8.5% falls within the top ten clones. The sample consisted of PBMCs. The receptors stem from a man aged 25-45 years in good health and CMV-seropositive.

The chain has TRBV14 and TRBJ1-1, with D uncertain. The CDR3 runs 14 residues. The V gene lost 3 bases and the J gene lost 7 bases, with 15 bases spanning the gap. Germline CDR1 reads SGHDN; CDR2 reads FVKESK. DNA for the CDR3: TGTGCCAGCAGCCATTCCGGAGGGAGTCTTGAAGCTTTCTTT. Translating it yields CASSHSGGSLEAFF.

The rearrangement links TRBV5-6 to TRBJ2-5; 11 nucleotides agree with TRBD2. Germline lookup yields CDR1 SGHDT and CDR2 YYEEEE. Losses at the gene ends were 3 bases for V and 5 bases for J; bases not matched to a gene: 12. This CDR3 region has 17 residues. The CDR3 nucleotides read TGTGCCAGCAGCTATGGTCTGCGTAGCGGGGGGGGCGAGACCCAGTACTTC. Translated, it gives CASSYGLRSGGGETQYF. Combining the CDR3 with reference TRBV5-6 and TRBJ2-5 gives the whole variable domain DAGVTQSPTHLIKTRGQQVTLRCSPKSGHDTVSWYQQALGQGPQFIFQYYEEEERQRGNFPDRFSGHQFPNYSSELNVNALLLGDSALYLCASSYGLRSGGGETQYFGPGTRLLVL.

V gene TRBV28 combines with J gene TRBJ1-5; D not certain. Germline CDR1 MDHEN, CDR2 SYDVKM. CDR3 size: 15 residues. With 8 bases removed from V and 0 bases from J, the gap between germline ends came to 14 bases. DNA for the CDR3: TGTGCCAGCGTCCGACACGGTTATAGCAATCAGCCCCAGCATTTT. Residues: CASVRHGYSNQPQHF.

This chain links TRBV27 with TRBJ1-2; 10 bases are shared with TRBD1. V trimming: 6 bases; J trimming: 9 bases; junction bases outside the gene matches: 4. CDR1 is MNHEY, CDR2 SMNVEV, per germline (reference sequence). CDR3 length: 12 amino acids. The CDR3 DNA follows: TGTGCCAGCAGATGGACAGGGGGAAGCTACACCTTC. Protein product: CASRWTGGSYTF.

This clone was seen only once. This sequence joins TRBV30 and TRBJ1-5, with 8 positions matching TRBD1. CDR1 is GTSNPN and CDR2 is SVGIG in the germline V gene (reference sequence). Germline trimming cut 0 bases from V and 7 bases from J; bases unmatched to any gene: 5. This CDR3 has 14 amino acids. The CDR3 loop is CAWSVRQGIQPQHF. The DNA of the CDR3 is TGTGCCTGGAGTGTACGACAGGGGATACAGCCCCAGCATTTT.

This clone was counted only a few times. The CDR3 sequence: CASSSLVQGSGGYTF. CDR3 sequence (DNA): TGTGCCAGCAGCTCCCTCGTGCAGGGCTCTGGAGGCTACACCTTC. This chain joins TRBV7-2 and TRBJ1-2; tentative D call: TRBD1 (5 bases). This CDR3 has 15 amino acids. CDR1 and CDR2 from the germline V gene are SGHTA and FQGNSA. V dropped 4 bases and J dropped 8 bases, with 20 bases sitting between them.

This clone was counted only a few times. The rearrangement uses TRBV30 and TRBJ1-2; 8 nucleotides align to TRBD1. The J segment lost 8 bases and the V segment lost 1 base, leaving 12 bases of the junction unmatched. The CDR3 loop spans 15 amino acids. Germline assignment: CDR1 GTSNPN and CDR2 SVGIG (reference sequence). The DNA of the CDR3 is TGTGCCTGGAGTGCCAACCTGGGACAGGCGCTGGGCTACACCTTC. It yields the protein CAWSANLGQALGYTF. The full variable domain, its missing parts supplied by reference TRBV30 and TRBJ1-2, is SQTIHQWPATLVQPVGSPLSLECTVEGTSNPNLYWYRQAAGRGLQLLFYSVGIGQISSEVPQNLSASRPQDRQFILSSKKLLLSDSGFYLCAWSANLGQALGYTFGSGTRLTVV.

Concerning this clone: The junction shows a germline mismatch at one end, possibly a read error. The CDR3 region has the DNA TGTGCCAGCAGTAGGGCCACCAACACTGAAGCTTTCTTT. It translates to CASSRATNTEAFF. V usage is TRBV19 and J usage is TRBJ1-1; no firm D call. The V gene's germline CDR1 is LNHDA and CDR2 SQIVND (reference sequence). The CDR3 sequence is 13 residues long.

This clone has a single count. The J gene is TRBJ1-1, the V gene TRBV11-3, with 9 bases that match TRBD1. Germline assignment: CDR1 SGHNT and CDR2 YENEEA. The CDR3 sequence is 14 residues long. The V gene end was trimmed by 5 bases and the J gene end by 11 bases; junction bases not matched to a gene: 12. The CDR3 nucleotides are TGTGCCAGCAGCCCCCCACAGGGGGCTCGCGAGGCTTTCTTT. Protein: CASSPPQGAREAFF.

The V call is TRBV9, the J call TRBJ1-1, with TRBD1 matching 7 bases. The CDR3 has 15 residues. The junction had 7 bases not matched to a gene; V was cut back by 2 bases and J by 3 bases. The germline V gene encodes CDR1 SGDLS and CDR2 YYNGEE. CDR3: CASSVQGEGDTEAFF. In nucleotides, the CDR3 is TGTGCCAGCAGCGTTCAGGGGGAAGGGGACACTGAAGCTTTCTTT. Variable domain in full (rest from reference TRBV9 and TRBJ1-1): DSGVTQTPKHLITATGQRVTLRCSPRSGDLSVYWYQQSLDQGLQFLIQYYNGEERAKGNILERFSAQQFPDLHSELNLSSLELGDSALYFCASSVQGEGDTEAFFGQGTRLTVV.

This chain uses TRBV29-1 with TRBJ1-1; 7 positions agree with TRBD1. Germline trimming cut 7 bases from V and 0 bases from J; bases unmatched to any gene: 8. The CDR3 length is 14 residues. CDR1 SQVTM and CDR2 ANQGSEA come from the germline V gene. The DNA of the CDR3 is TGCAGCGCCGCCGGGACAGAGTTGAACACTGAAGCTTTCTTT. It specifies CSAAGTELNTEAFF.

This sequence joins TRBV7-3 and TRBJ2-7; no firm D call. The V and J ends lost 5 bases and 0 bases respectively, with 14 bases between them. The CDR3 consists of 15 residues. In germline, CDR1 is SGHTA, CDR2 FQGTGA. The CDR3 nucleotides read TGTGCCAGCAGCAGACCTGAGACGGGCTCCTACGAGCAGTACTTC. As protein: CASSRPETGSYEQYF.

The chain combines TRBV19 with TRBJ2-7; a possible D gene is TRBD1 (6 bases). Germline loops: CDR1 LNHDA, CDR2 SQIVND (reference sequence). The CDR3 loop spans 13 amino acids. Trimming removed 8 bases at V and 5 bases at J, with 16 bases between. CDR3 sequence reads: CASALGRDNEQYF. The CDR3 DNA sequence: TGTGCCAGTGCCTTAGGCCGGGACAACGAGCAGTACTTC.

This sequence joins TRBV15 and TRBJ1-1; 10 bases line up with TRBD1. CDR3 length: 15 residues. Germline V gene lookup returns CDR1 LNHNV and CDR2 YYDKDF (reference sequence). V lost 5 bases to trimming and J lost 5 bases; unmatched junction nucleotides: 8. CDR3 DNA: TGTGCCACCAGCGCCCGGGACAGGGGAGAAACTGAAGCTTTCTTT. Its protein product is CATSARDRGETEAFF.

The V and J genes are TRBV6-4 and TRBJ1-1; D gene uncertain. CDR3 length: 14 amino acids. The germline V gene encodes CDR1 MRHNA and CDR2 SNTAGT. Trimming shortened V by 7 bases and J by 7 bases, and 19 bases separated the two germline ends. DNA of the CDR3: TGTGCCAGCATTATCACTATCACTAACGGTGAAGCTTTCTTT. Amino acid sequence: CASIITITNGEAFF.

The V and J genes are TRBV7-2 and TRBJ2-3; 11 bases are shared with TRBD1. Germline values: CDR1 SGHTA, CDR2 FQGNSA. The CDR3 has 14 residues. The V and J ends lost 4 bases and 5 bases, in that order; junction bases with no gene match: 2. The CDR3 region has the DNA TGTGCCAGCAGCTGGGGGACAGGGGGAGATACGCAGTATTTT. Translation: CASSWGTGGDTQYF.

This clone has just a few counts. The V and J genes are TRBV27 and TRBJ2-5, with 13 bases identical to TRBD2. The V segment lost 5 bases and the J segment 5 bases; nucleotides outside the gene matches: 11. CDR1 is MNHEY, CDR2 SMNVEV, per germline (reference sequence). The CDR3 covers 17 residues. This chain's CDR3 is CASSPGTSGIRAETQYF. In DNA form, the CDR3 reads TGTGCCAGCAGTCCTGGGACTAGCGGGATCCGCGCCGAGACCCAGTACTTC.

The J gene is TRBJ1-3, the V gene TRBV7-2; D not certain. Germline CDR1 reads SGHTA; CDR2 reads FQGNSA. The CDR3 contains 11 residues. V lost 4 bases and J lost 9, with 7 bases in between. The CDR3 protein is CASSSLGTIYF. The CDR3 bases are TGTGCCAGCAGCTCTCTAGGCACCATATATTTT.

The chain has TRBV4-3 and TRBJ1-1; TRBD1 matches at 7 bases. The J segment lost 5 bases and the V segment lost 3 bases, leaving 6 bases of the junction unmatched. CDR3 length: 14 residues. Germline assignment: CDR1 LGHNA and CDR2 YSLEER. In DNA form, the CDR3 reads TGCGCCAGCAGCCAGGAGACAGGGATGACTGAAGCTTTCTTT. It translates to CASSQETGMTEAFF.

This chain joins TRBV6-1 and TRBJ1-5; perhaps TRBD1 as D (6 bases). V was clipped by 3 bases and J by 2 bases, with 14 bases between them. The germline V gene has CDR1 MNHNS and CDR2 SASEGT. The CDR3 consists of 16 residues. CDR3 DNA: TGTGCCAGCAGTGACTGGGGGCTGAGTGGCAATCAGCCCCAGCATTTT. Translation gives CASSDWGLSGNQPQHF.

The chain carries TRBV27 and TRBJ2-7; 7 bases are a match to TRBD2. The CDR3 is 14 amino acids. In germline, CDR1 is MNHEY, CDR2 SMNVEV (reference sequence). V trimming: 9 bases; J trimming: 0 bases; junction bases outside the gene matches: 8. The CDR3 nucleotides read TGTGCCAGTCCTTGGCGGGAGACCTCCTACGAGCAGTACGTC. Protein product: CASPWRETSYEQYV.

CDR3 loop: CASSLMYSGAGTGGYTF. CDR3 nucleotide sequence: TGCGCCAGCAGCTTGATGTATTCAGGGGCAGGGACAGGCGGCTACACCTTC. The J gene is TRBJ1-2, the V gene TRBV5-1; 8 bases are a match to TRBD1. The CDR3 contains 17 residues. Trimming took 1 base from V and 8 from J; bases not matched to a gene: 16. The germline gives CDR1 SGHRS, CDR2 YFSETQ.